The 16 T cell receptor beta chains listed next were all sequenced from one sample in a study of cytomegalovirus exposure and HLA in healthy donors. The PCR contained 60 Vbeta and 13 Jbeta primers. Measured with immunoSEQ multiplex PCR; TCRdb has only the in-frame clones, and not every one. Among 150,000 to 200,000 clones listed, about four fifths were seen once. The source material was PBMCs. The receptors were gathered from a woman aged 45 to 65 in good health and CMV-seronegative.

The chain carries TRBV5-6 and TRBJ2-7; 8 bases match TRBD1. This CDR3 region has 13 residues. V was clipped by 2 bases and J by 6 bases; unmatched bases: 4. From germline, CDR1 is SGHDT and CDR2 YYEEEE. This CDR3 reads CASSFGQGGEQYF. Written as DNA, the CDR3 is TGTGCCAGCAGCTTCGGACAGGGTGGCGAGCAGTACTTC.

This clone was found a few times. The rearrangement links TRBV5-4 to TRBJ1-3; perhaps TRBD1 as D (6 bases). V was clipped by 5 bases and J by 0 bases, with 9 bases between them. Germline CDR1 SGHNT, CDR2 YYREEE (reference sequence). This CDR3 has 14 amino acids. The CDR3 sequence is CASSSTGSGNTIYF. The CDR3 coding sequence is TGTGCCAGCAGTTCGACAGGCTCTGGAAACACCATATATTTT. Using reference TRBV5-4 and TRBJ1-3 for the parts outside the CDR3, the full variable domain is ETGVTQSPTHLIKTRGQQVTLRCSSQSGHNTVSWYQQALGQGPQFIFQYYREEENGRGNFPPRFSGLQFPNYSSELNVNALELDDSALYLCASSSTGSGNTIYFGEGSWLTVV.

V and J are TRBV15 and TRBJ2-5, with 11 bases fitting TRBD2. V gave up 4 bases and J gave up 2 bases; unmatched junction bases: 3. Germline V gene data show CDR1 as LNHNV and CDR2 as YYDKDF (reference sequence). CDR3 length: 15 residues. The chain's CDR3 is CATSTTSGGQETQYF. The DNA of the CDR3 is TGTGCCACCAGCACCACTAGCGGGGGACAAGAGACCCAGTACTTC.

This chain uses TRBV5-8 with TRBJ1-5; TRBD1 is a possible D gene (5 bases). The CDR3 runs to 16 residues. Trimming removed 4 bases from V and 2 bases from J, with 16 bases in between. The germline V gene encodes CDR1 SGHTS and CDR2 YDEGEE. CDR3 bases: TGTGCCAGCAGCCCGCCTTGGGGACTGGGCAATCAGCCCCAGCATTTT. This translates into CASSPPWGLGNQPQHF.

Points on this clone: One end of the junction is discordant with germline, which a read error may explain. The CDR3 DNA sequence: TGTTCCAGCAGCTTTGCCGGAGCCAAAAACATTCAGTACTTC. This gives the protein CSSSFAGAKNIQYF. This chain connects TRBV7-9 to TRBJ2-4; D not resolved. This CDR3 comprises 14 residues. In germline, CDR1 is SEHNR, CDR2 FQNEAQ (reference sequence).

The chain combines TRBV27 with TRBJ2-7, with 8 bases fitting TRBD1. J was trimmed by 0 bases and V by 5 bases; bases with no gene match: 3. From germline, CDR1 is MNHEY and CDR2 SMNVEV (reference sequence). This CDR3 comprises 14 residues. In DNA, the CDR3 is TGTGCCAGCAGTAGACAGGGGATCTCCTACGAGCAGTACTTC. Encoded protein: CASSRQGISYEQYF.

V usage is TRBV7-2 and J usage is TRBJ2-2, with TRBD2 matching 11 bases. Per the germline V gene, CDR1 is SGHTA and CDR2 is FQGNSA. V lost 5 bases to trimming and J lost 5 bases; unmatched junction nucleotides: 4. This CDR3 region has 15 residues. The CDR3 DNA reads as TGTGCCAGCAGCCTTCGACTAGCGGGAACCGGGGAGCTGTTTTTT. It codes for CASSLRLAGTGELFF. Complete variable domain (other parts from reference TRBV7-2 and TRBJ2-2): GAGVSQSPSNKVTEKGKDVELRCDPISGHTALYWYRQSLGQGLEFLIYFQGNSAPDKSGLPSDRFSAERTGGSVSTLTIQRTQQEDSAVYLCASSLRLAGTGELFFGEGSRLTVL.

The chain has TRBV7-2 and TRBJ1-2; TRBD1 agrees at 8 bases. The V and J ends lost 0 bases and 4 bases, in that order; junction bases with no gene match: 4. Germline lookup yields CDR1 SGHTA and CDR2 FQGNSA. The CDR3 runs 15 residues. This CDR3 is CASSLAQGAIYGYTF. For the CDR3, the DNA is TGTGCCAGCAGCTTAGCCCAGGGGGCCATCTATGGCTACACCTTC.

The gene calls are TRBV19 and TRBJ1-2; 11 bases fit TRBD1. The CDR3 covers 13 residues. Trimming took 7 bases from V and 8 from J; bases not matched to a gene: 6. The V gene's germline CDR1 is LNHDA and CDR2 SQIVND (reference sequence). CDR3 sequence (DNA): TGTGCCAGTACCGGACAGGGGGCTAGAGGCTACACCTTC. It is translated as CASTGQGARGYTF.

V gene TRBV5-6 combines with J gene TRBJ2-3, with D possibly being TRBD2 (5 bases). The CDR3 contains 13 residues. V was clipped by 7 bases and J by 4 bases, with 13 bases between them. Germline assignment: CDR1 SGHDT and CDR2 YYEEEE. The chain's CDR3 is CASRQRGPDTQYF. CDR3 DNA: TGTGCCAGCCGCCAACGAGGGCCAGATACGCAGTATTTT.

CDR3 protein: CASSLMGTGEKLFF. In DNA form, the CDR3 reads TGTGCCAGCAGCTTAATGGGGACAGGAGAAAAACTGTTTTTT. The chain joins TRBV7-9 to TRBJ1-4, with TRBD1 matching 8 bases. This CDR3 is built from 14 residues. The V gene's germline CDR1 is SEHNR and CDR2 FQNEAQ (reference sequence). Trimming cost V 2 bases and J 8 bases; bases outside gene matches: 4.

This chain joins TRBV7-9 and TRBJ1-2, with 9 bases fitting TRBD1. The J segment lost 6 bases and the V segment lost 5 bases, leaving 13 bases of the junction unmatched. The CDR3 extends over 16 amino acids. Germline V gene sequence: CDR1 SEHNR, CDR2 FQNEAQ (reference sequence). DNA of the CDR3: TGTGCCAGCAGCGACACACTCCCCGGGACAGGGAATGGCTACACCTTC. Translation gives CASSDTLPGTGNGYTF.

The rearrangement uses TRBV5-3 and TRBJ2-1, with 8 nucleotides matching TRBD2. TRBV5-3 is an ORF, and what it does is uncertain. Germline trimming cut 4 bases from V and 5 bases from J; bases unmatched to any gene: 20. This CDR3 region has 19 residues. The chain's CDR3 is CARSADIGGVVEGHNEQFF. The DNA of the CDR3 is TGTGCCAGAAGCGCCGACATCGGGGGGGTAGTAGAGGGGCACAATGAGCAGTTCTTC.

This chain's CDR3 is CASSPRPGQGAWDYGYTF. The DNA for the CDR3 is TGTGCCAGCAGCCCTAGGCCGGGACAGGGGGCGTGGGACTATGGCTACACCTTC. The chain is built from TRBV9 and TRBJ1-2; 12 bases line up with TRBD1. CDR1 SGDLS and CDR2 YYNGEE come from the germline V gene. CDR3 size: 18 residues. V shed 4 bases, J shed 3 bases, and the junction held 13 bases outside the gene matches.

This clone appeared a single time. The chain combines TRBV5-1 with TRBJ2-1; D possibly corresponds to TRBD1 (6 bases). CDR3 length: 12 residues. V lost 2 bases and J lost 9, with 9 bases in between. CDR1 is SGHRS and CDR2 is YFSETQ in the germline V gene. CDR3 region: CASSFVGGEQFF. The CDR3 nucleotides are TGCGCCAGCAGCTTTGTAGGGGGTGAGCAGTTCTTC.

This clone was found once. CDR3 loop: CASSRDSEETQYF. DNA for the CDR3: TGTGCCAGCAGCCGGGACAGTGAAGAGACCCAGTACTTC. The chain has TRBV5-4 and TRBJ2-5; 7 bases align to TRBD1. V lost 4 bases and J lost 3; bases outside the gene matches: 3. Germline lookup yields CDR1 SGHNT and CDR2 YYREEE (reference sequence). CDR3 length: 13 amino acids.